The 19 T cell receptor beta chains below were found in one sample sequenced in a study of T cells in Graves' hyperthyroidism and ophthalmopathy. Researchers took RNA transcripts and amplified the TCR beta CDR3 regions from them. Using the HTBI primer set, a first-round RT-PCR was run on the TCR CDR3. TCRdb reprocessed the multiplex PCR reads with MiXCR, giving one entry per CDR3 protein. This table holds hundreds of thousands of distinct CDR3 sequences, approximately 15% found once. Sequencing input: blood. These TCRs come from a woman aged 25 to 39 with Graves' hyperthyroidism that later progressed to Graves' ophthalmopathy.

The chain uses TRBV20-1 and TRBJ2-1; 11 bases align to TRBD2. This CDR3 contains 15 residues. Germline V gives CDR1 DFQATT, CDR2 SNEGSKA (reference sequence). Trimming took 5 bases from V and 7 from J; bases not matched to a gene: 10. The CDR3 protein is CSARTGTSGQNEQFF. The CDR3 region has the DNA TGCAGTGCTCGAACCGGGACTAGCGGACAGAATGAGCAGTTCTTC.

The chain carries TRBV19 and TRBJ2-1, with 10 positions matching TRBD2. CDR3 length: 16 amino acids. J was trimmed by 4 bases and V by 1 base; bases with no gene match: 4. CDR1 and CDR2 from the germline V gene are LNHDA and SQIVND (reference sequence). CDR3 sequence reads: CASSIGRAGGYNEQFF. The CDR3 DNA reads TGTGCCAGTAGTATAGGGCGAGCGGGAGGGTACAATGAGCAGTTCTTC.

This rearrangement joins TRBV5-1 to TRBJ2-7; tentative D call: TRBD1 (6 bases). Trimming cost V 2 bases and J 3 bases, with 15 bases left between them. The CDR3 extends over 15 amino acids. Germline V gene data show CDR1 as SGHRS and CDR2 as YFSETQ. The CDR3 is CASSFSAGEGYEQYF. The CDR3 region has the DNA TGCGCCAGCAGCTTTTCTGCAGGGGAAGGCTACGAGCAGTACTTC.

The chain has TRBV19 and TRBJ2-2; D gene uncertain. CDR1 is LNHDA, CDR2 SQIVND, per germline (reference sequence). The CDR3 is 13 amino acids. V shed 2 bases and J shed 5 bases, with 6 bases lying between them. The CDR3 protein is CASSILETGELFF. The CDR3, as DNA: TGTGCCAGTAGTATATTGGAGACCGGGGAGCTGTTTTTT.

In its sample, this clonotype was seen many times. The V and J genes are TRBV7-9 and TRBJ2-7; TRBD2 might be the D (5 bases). Trimming stripped 5 bases from V and 3 bases from J, with 14 bases between. The V gene's germline CDR1 is SEHNR and CDR2 FQNEAQ (reference sequence). This CDR3 is 14 amino acids long. This CDR3 is CASSPRVGYYEQYF. The CDR3 nucleotides are TGTGCCAGCAGCCCGAGGGTAGGGTACTACGAGCAGTACTTC.

This clonotype has more than one count but fewer than ten. The chain uses TRBV12-3 or TRBV12-4 and TRBJ2-4; weak D call: TRBD2 (6 bases). The CDR3 extends over 16 amino acids. V was shortened by 5 bases and J by 0 bases, with 14 bases between the two germline ends. The CDR3 loop reads CASSGGSLLAKNIQYF. The CDR3 region has the DNA TGTGCCAGCAGTGGGGGGAGTTTACTAGCCAAAAACATTCAGTACTTC.

The CDR3 spells CSALGQLANYGYTF. The CDR3 region has the DNA TGCAGTGCCCTGGGACAGTTAGCTAACTATGGCTACACCTTC. The chain has TRBV20-1 and TRBJ1-2, with 7 bases lining up with TRBD1. Germline V gene lookup returns CDR1 DFQATT and CDR2 SNEGSKA (reference sequence). After removal of 6 bases from V and 0 bases from J, the junction contained 7 bases not matched to a gene. The CDR3 runs 14 residues.

This clonotype occurred a few times. An end of the junction does not agree with germline; a read error may underlie this. The V call is TRBV11-2, the J call TRBJ2-4; weak D call: TRBD2 (7 bases). The CDR3 runs to 13 residues. The V gene's germline CDR1 is SGHAT and CDR2 FQNNGV. CDR3 nucleotides: TGTGCCAGCAGCTTAGGTTTGGGGGGGCCGGAGGACTTC. It yields the protein CASSLGLGGPEDF.

The V gene is TRBV5-5, the J gene TRBJ2-3; D is possibly TRBD2 (6 bases). The CDR3 has 14 residues. Germline CDR1 and CDR2: SGHKS and YYEKEE (reference sequence). The germline V and J ends were trimmed by 8 bases and 2 bases, with 15 bases remaining between them. The CDR3 DNA reads as TGTGCCAGTTCCCGGGAGATTAACACAGATACGCAGTATTTT. Encoded protein: CASSREINTDTQYF.

This clonotype showed up many times. The CDR3 coding sequence is TGTGCCAGCAGCCAAGACTACTTCGAGAATGAGCAGTTCTTC. This encodes CASSQDYFENEQFF. The chain joins TRBV14 to TRBJ2-1, with D hard to call. CDR1 SGHDN and CDR2 FVKESK come from the germline V gene. The CDR3 spans 14 residues. V shed 0 bases and J shed 7 bases, with 10 bases lying between them.

The rearrangement links TRBV5-4 to TRBJ1-2, with TRBD1 matching 8 bases. V dropped 4 bases and J dropped 8; count of bases not matched to a gene: 7. The CDR3 covers 13 residues. The germline V gene has CDR1 SGHNT and CDR2 YYREEE (reference sequence). The chain's CDR3 is CASSPQGADGYTF. The DNA for the CDR3 is TGTGCCAGCAGCCCGCAGGGGGCGGACGGCTACACCTTC.

There are many counts of this clonotype. The chain carries TRBV11-2 and TRBJ2-4; 8 bases match TRBD2. The CDR3 has 17 amino acids. The junction had 19 bases not matched to a gene; V was cut back by 5 bases and J by 10 bases. From germline, CDR1 is SGHAT and CDR2 FQNNGV. CDR3 bases: TGTGCCAGCAGCGTTATTTATGGACAGCCCGGCGGGGGGATTCAGTACTTC. It is translated as CASSVIYGQPGGGIQYF.

This clonotype was seen repeatedly, ten times or more. V is TRBV14 and J is TRBJ2-1, with 11 bases lining up with TRBD2. Germline CDR1 reads SGHDN; CDR2 reads FVKESK. Trimming cost V 4 bases and J 7 bases; bases outside gene matches: 9. The length of the CDR3 is 16 residues. CDR3 bases: TGTGCCAGCAGCCGGGTAGCGGGAGGGTATGGGAATGAGCAGTTCTTC. Translated, it gives CASSRVAGGYGNEQFF.

J is TRBJ1-2 and V is TRBV25-1, with 7 positions matching TRBD1. The CDR3 extends over 14 amino acids. J lost 8 bases, V lost 2 bases, and 8 bases had no gene match. The V gene's germline CDR1 is MGHDK and CDR2 SYGVNS. The CDR3 DNA reads as TGTGCCAGCAGTGAAGGGACAGAGGGGGCGGGCTACACCTTC. This translates into CASSEGTEGAGYTF.

The table lists this clonotype with a few counts. Given a much more abundant clone one base away, this may be a read error. This chain uses TRBV20-1 with TRBJ2-5; the D is unclear. Trimming shortened V by 1 base and J by 3 bases, and 15 bases separated the two germline ends. Germline assignment: CDR1 DFQATT and CDR2 SNEGSKA (reference sequence). There are 15 residues in the CDR3. DNA of the CDR3: TGCAGTGCTAGAGGTGTAGGCGGAACCAAAGAGACCCAGTACTTC. Its protein product is CSARGVGGTKETQYF.

This clonotype has ten or more counts. The CDR3 here is CSARIRHPPKAFF. The CDR3 DNA is TGCAGTGCTCGTATTCGACACCCCCCGAAAGCTTTCTTT. The V and J genes are TRBV20-1 and TRBJ1-1, with D unclear. The CDR3 length is 13 residues. The germline gives CDR1 DFQATT, CDR2 SNEGSKA (reference sequence). V shed 5 bases and J shed 9 bases, with 19 bases lying between them.

This clonotype was observed many times. The V call is TRBV11-3, the J call TRBJ2-3, with D possibly TRBD2 on 5 matching bases. The CDR3 runs to 15 residues. In germline, CDR1 is SGHNT, CDR2 YENEEA. Trimming removed 5 bases from V and 1 base from J, with 13 bases in between. CDR3 DNA sequence: TGTGCCAGCAGCCGAGGAGGTTCGGGCACAGATACGCAGTATTTT. Residues: CASSRGGSGTDTQYF.

The CDR3 bases are TGTGCCAGCTCCTCCTGGCCTCCGGGGGGCTACACCTTC. Translated, it gives CASSSWPPGGYTF. The J gene is TRBJ1-2, the V gene TRBV9; unclear D gene. CDR3 length: 13 amino acids. Germline loops: CDR1 SGDLS, CDR2 YYNGEE. V lost 7 bases and J 8 bases, leaving 18 bases between the germline ends.

Details on this clonotype: Given a much more abundant clone one base away, this may be a read error. The chain recombines TRBV18 with TRBJ2-7; D is uncertain. CDR1 is KGHSH and CDR2 is LQKENI in the germline V gene. V lost 3 bases and J lost 2, with 8 bases in between. The CDR3 extends over 13 amino acids. The CDR3 spells CASSPSFPYEQYF. Here the CDR3 DNA reads TGTGCCAGCTCACCTAGTTTCCCCTACGAGCAGTACTTC.